This T cell receptor (beta chain) was profiled in a study of shared clonotypes between healthy human individuals. Notes on this clone: No antigen is known for it.

Produced via immunoSEQ multiplex PCR; TCRdb's table is partial and in-frame only. The data show approximately 1,000,000 clones, 60% to 85% seen once. General study points: The study generally estimated greater richness for naive than memory subsets. Sampling included only blood; tissue repertoires likely differ.

Trimming at V came to 5 bases and at J to 5 bases, leaving 5 bases not matched to a gene. Per the germline V gene, CDR1 is MGHRA and CDR2 is YSYEKL. There are 13 residues in the CDR3. All donors qualified as healthy HIV-negative adults and had experienced no recent acute infections or vaccinations. The chain couples TRBV4-1 to TRBJ2-5; TRBD2 matches at 7 bases. The clonotype comes from a man between 18 and 35 years old in good health. Some clones in this sample may be carry-over from other donors' samples. Sequencing was carried out using memory CD4+ T cells from PBMCs. Subset of the sample: CD45RA-negative fraction. CDR3 region: CASSDRGEETQYF. CDR3 DNA: TGCGCCAGCAGCGACCGGGGGGAGGAGACCCAGTACTTC.